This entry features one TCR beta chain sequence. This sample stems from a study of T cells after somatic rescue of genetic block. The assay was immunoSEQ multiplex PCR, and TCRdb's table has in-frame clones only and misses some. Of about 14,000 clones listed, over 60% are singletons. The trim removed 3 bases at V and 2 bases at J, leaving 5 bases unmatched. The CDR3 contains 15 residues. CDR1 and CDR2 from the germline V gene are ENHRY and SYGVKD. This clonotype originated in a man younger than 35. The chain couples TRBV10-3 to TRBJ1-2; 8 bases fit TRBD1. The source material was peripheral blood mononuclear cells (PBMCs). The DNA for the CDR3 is TGTGCCATCAGTGAAGGACAGGGTAGGAACTATGGCTACACCTTC. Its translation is CAISEGQGRNYGYTF.